The 28 T cell receptor beta chains reported below all come from one sample, sequenced in a study of T cell repertoires in aging, cancer and after chemotherapy. Multiplex touch-down PCR with TRB-A/B primers amplified rearranged V-D-J TRB sequences. Each CDR3 protein is one row after TCRdb ran MiXCR on the multiplex PCR reads. The sample shows 13,000 or so distinct CDR3 sequences, about 25% of them seen only once. Amplification of TCR beta used genomic DNA extracted from peripheral blood. Sequences were obtained from blood. These receptors came from a human donor in good health.

This chain joins TRBV6-5 and TRBJ2-2; D not certain. Germline CDR1 and CDR2: MNHEY and SVGAGI. Trimming stripped 7 bases from V and 10 bases from J, with 16 bases between. This CDR3 has 13 residues. The CDR3 DNA reads as TGTGCCAGCACACGTTGGACGATAGAGGAGCTGTTTTTT. Translated: CASTRWTIEELFF.

This chain uses TRBV10-3 with TRBJ1-1, with a possible D match to TRBD1 (5 bases). Germline V gives CDR1 ENHRY, CDR2 SYGVKD. This CDR3 comprises 14 residues. V was pared by 3 bases and J by 4 bases, with 12 bases between. CDR3 loop: CAISEPGRSTEAFF. The CDR3 DNA is TGTGCCATCAGTGAACCGGGACGTAGCACTGAAGCTTTCTTT.

This clonotype was recorded once. The chain's CDR3 is CASTPADRGGNTIYF. CDR3 nucleotide sequence: TGTGCCAGCACCCCCGCGGACAGGGGGGGAAACACCATATATTTT. The J gene is TRBJ1-3, the V gene TRBV7-2; TRBD1 agrees at 10 bases. The germline gives CDR1 SGHTA, CDR2 FQGNSA. The CDR3 spans 15 residues. The V gene end was trimmed by 7 bases and the J gene end by 4 bases; junction bases not matched to a gene: 7.

This clonotype was detected a few times. The chain links TRBV28 to TRBJ2-7; TRBD1 is a possible D gene (6 bases). The V gene lost 4 bases and the J gene lost 4 bases, with 11 bases spanning the gap. CDR1 MDHEN and CDR2 SYDVKM come from the germline V gene. CDR3 length equals 13 residues. Here the CDR3 reads CASSWGRGYEQYF. In nucleotides, the CDR3 is TGTGCCAGCAGTTGGGGCAGGGGATACGAGCAGTACTTC.

The chain combines TRBV19 with TRBJ2-7; the match to TRBD2 covers 10 bases. V gave up 4 bases and J gave up 6 bases; unmatched junction bases: 9. Germline V lookup: CDR1 LNHDA, CDR2 SQIVND (reference sequence). This CDR3 comprises 15 residues. For the CDR3, the DNA is TGTGCCAGTAGTACCGCTAGCGGGGGTGCGTGCGAGCAGTACTTC. This encodes CASSTASGGACEQYF.

This clonotype was detected a few times. This chain uses TRBV6-5 with TRBJ1-2; no reliable D call. V lost 5 bases, J lost 10 bases, and 14 bases lay in between. Germline V gene data show CDR1 as MNHEY and CDR2 as SVGAGI. The CDR3 length is 12 residues. CDR3 residues: CASSRNPSFYTF. In DNA, the CDR3 is TGTGCCAGCAGTCGTAACCCGTCTTTCTACACCTTC.

By its share, this clonotype is hyperexpanded. The chain has TRBV29-1 and TRBJ1-2, with 7 bases that match TRBD1. Germline CDR1 SQVTM, CDR2 ANQGSEA. With 4 bases clipped from V and 10 bases from J, the junction kept 12 bases outside the gene matches. The CDR3 runs to 13 residues. The CDR3, as DNA: TGCAGCGTTGTGGGTATGACAGGGACGAACTACACCTTC. It translates to CSVVGMTGTNYTF.

This clonotype has more than one count but fewer than ten. The CDR3: CASSAGGKFGSPLHF. In nucleotides, the CDR3 is TGTGCCAGCAGCGCAGGGGGCAAGTTTGGGTCACCCCTCCACTTT. The rearrangement uses TRBV9 and TRBJ1-6; 8 positions agree with TRBD1. Trimming cost V 3 bases and J 10 bases; bases outside gene matches: 9. This CDR3 region has 15 residues. Germline assignment: CDR1 SGDLS and CDR2 YYNGEE.

A few counts support this clonotype. The gene calls are TRBV10-2 and TRBJ2-7; no definite D call. CDR3 length equals 13 residues. The V gene's germline CDR1 is WSHSY and CDR2 SAAADI. Trimming left V 6 bases short and J 3 bases short, with 12 bases between. The CDR3 region is CASRYDTIYEQYF. CDR3 sequence (DNA): TGCGCCAGCAGATACGATACTATCTACGAGCAGTACTTC.

This clonotype was recorded a few times. The V call is TRBV7-9, the J call TRBJ2-5; TRBD2 might be the D (6 bases). CDR3 length: 11 amino acids. V was shortened by 5 bases and J by 9 bases, with 10 bases between the two germline ends. Germline loops: CDR1 SEHNR, CDR2 FQNEAQ (reference sequence). The CDR3 bases are TGTGCCAGCAGCCTGCCGGGGGCCCAGTACTTC. Its protein is CASSLPGAQYF.

The chain joins TRBV10-3 to TRBJ1-1; D call uncertain. Germline V CDR1 and CDR2: ENHRY, SYGVKD. V was clipped by 8 bases and J by 0 bases, with 7 bases between them. CDR3 length: 12 amino acids. The CDR3 coding sequence is TGTGCCATCGGATTGATGAACACTGAAGCTTTCTTT. As protein: CAIGLMNTEAFF.

This clonotype was found a few times. J is TRBJ2-7 and V is TRBV6-5, with D perhaps matching TRBD1 (6 bases). Trimming took 0 bases from V and 4 from J, leaving 16 bases between them. The CDR3 has 16 amino acids. Germline V gene lookup returns CDR1 MNHEY and CDR2 SVGAGI. CDR3 residues: CASSYSLLAGVYEQYF. The CDR3 DNA reads TGTGCCAGCAGTTACTCGTTACTTGCAGGGGTTTACGAGCAGTACTTC.

This clonotype was counted a single time. This chain uses TRBV4-3 with TRBJ2-1, with no clear D. The germline V gene has CDR1 LGHNA and CDR2 YSLEER. CDR3 length: 16 amino acids. V was shortened by 0 bases and J by 4 bases, with 13 bases between the two germline ends. CDR3 nucleotide sequence: TGCGCCAGCAGCCAAGATGGTCTCTCAGCTTACAATGAGCAGTTCTTC. Translated, it gives CASSQDGLSAYNEQFF.

DNA of the CDR3: TGTGCCAGCAGTTCCCCGACTCCCAACTCTGGGGCCAACGTCCTGACTTTC. Translation: CASSSPTPNSGANVLTF. The chain couples TRBV12-3 or TRBV12-4 to TRBJ2-6, with unresolved D. The CDR3 extends over 17 amino acids. V lost 4 bases to trimming and J lost 0 bases, with 13 bases between them.

V usage is TRBV28 and J usage is TRBJ2-1, with TRBD2 matching over 8 bases. After removal of 6 bases from V and 8 bases from J, the junction contained 12 bases not matched to a gene. The CDR3 is 15 amino acids. CDR1 is MDHEN and CDR2 is SYDVKM in the germline V gene. The CDR3 spells CASSRSGTRAYEQFF. The CDR3 DNA reads TGTGCCAGCAGCCGATCCGGGACTAGGGCCTATGAGCAGTTCTTC.

The chain carries TRBV19 and TRBJ2-7; 10 bases map to TRBD1. After removal of 5 bases from V and 6 bases from J, the junction contained 4 bases not matched to a gene. CDR1 is LNHDA, CDR2 SQIVND, per germline (reference sequence). CDR3 length equals 13 residues. CDR3 DNA: TGTGCCAGTAGTGGGGGACAGGGGCTCGAGCAGTACTTC. Protein: CASSGGQGLEQYF.

This clonotype is medium-sized in the sample. V is TRBV19 and J is TRBJ2-1, with D possibly TRBD2 on 5 matching bases. V lost 1 base and J lost 10, with 11 bases in between. Germline V gene lookup returns CDR1 LNHDA and CDR2 SQIVND (reference sequence). This CDR3 spans 13 amino acids. The CDR3 spells CASSIATTGEQFF. CDR3 nucleotide sequence: TGTGCCAGTAGTATAGCGACTACCGGGGAGCAGTTCTTC. The whole variable domain, filled in from reference TRBV19 and TRBJ2-1, reads DGGITQSPKYLFRKEGQNVTLSCEQNLNHDAMYWYRQDPGQGLRLIYYSQIVNDFQKGDIAEGYSVSREKKESFPLTVTSAQKNPTAFYLCASSIATTGEQFFGPGTRLTVL.

Turning to this clonotype: Being one base from a much bigger clone, this may be a read error. Here the CDR3 DNA reads TGTGCCTGGATGGTATGGGTAAACACCGGGGAGCTGTTTTTT. Protein product: CAWMVWVNTGELFF. V and J are TRBV30 and TRBJ2-2; D call uncertain. V was clipped by 4 bases and J by 2 bases, with 11 bases between them. CDR3 length: 14 residues. Per the germline V gene, CDR1 is GTSNPN and CDR2 is SVGIG (reference sequence).

There are many counts of this clonotype. The chain combines TRBV20-1 with TRBJ1-2, with D tentatively TRBD1 (5 bases). V lost 6 bases to trimming and J lost 4 bases, with 12 bases between them. Germline CDR1 is DFQATT and CDR2 is SNEGSKA (reference sequence). This CDR3 is built from 12 residues. The chain's CDR3 is CSARDYSYGYTF. In DNA, the CDR3 is TGCAGTGCCAGGGACTACAGCTATGGCTACACCTTC.

As concerns this clonotype: This may be a read error: a much more frequent sequence differs by one nucleotide. This rearrangement joins TRBV30 to TRBJ1-2; D is uncertain. The CDR3 runs to 14 residues. CDR1 GTSNPN and CDR2 SVGIG come from the germline V gene (reference sequence). Trimming shortened V by 3 bases and J by 2 bases, and 13 bases separated the two germline ends. The DNA of the CDR3 is TGTGCCTGGAGGCCACTGGGGTCAAACTATGGCTACACCTTC. It yields the protein CAWRPLGSNYGYTF.

This clonotype has more than one count but fewer than ten. CDR3 protein: CASSRSGGAYSYEQYF. The CDR3 region has the DNA TGTGCCAGCAGCCGCTCGGGGGGGGCCTATTCCTACGAGCAGTACTTC. This sequence joins TRBV5-4 and TRBJ2-7; 8 bases are shared with TRBD2. Trimming at V came to 4 bases and at J to 1 base, leaving 10 bases not matched to a gene. Germline V gene sequence: CDR1 SGHNT, CDR2 YYREEE (reference sequence). The CDR3 covers 16 residues.

This clonotype was observed a single time. Since a much larger clone is just one base distant, this may be a read error. The chain has TRBV15 and TRBJ2-7, with 10 positions matching TRBD2. This CDR3 is 18 amino acids long. The V gene's germline CDR1 is LNHNV and CDR2 YYDKDF (reference sequence). The V and J ends lost 3 bases and 2 bases, in that order; junction bases with no gene match: 13. CDR3 sequence (DNA): TGTGCCACCAGCAGCGTACTAGCGGGGCGATCGGTTCCCTACGAGCAGTACTTC. Translated, it gives CATSSVLAGRSVPYEQYF.

The chain carries TRBV20-1 and TRBJ2-3, with D unclear. V was shortened by 2 bases and J by 6 bases, with 15 bases between the two germline ends. This CDR3 is 14 amino acids long. The germline V gene encodes CDR1 DFQATT and CDR2 SNEGSKA (reference sequence). The CDR3 is CSARSRHIFDTQYF. The CDR3 nucleotides read TGCAGTGCTAGATCGCGGCATATTTTTGATACGCAGTATTTT.

This clonotype was observed a handful of times. The V call is TRBV29-1, the J call TRBJ2-5; TRBD2 matches at 8 bases. CDR1 SQVTM and CDR2 ANQGSEA come from the germline V gene. V lost 4 bases to trimming and J lost 1 base; unmatched junction nucleotides: 14. This CDR3 is 17 amino acids long. This CDR3 reads CSVAPWAGGPTQETQYF. CDR3 DNA: TGCAGCGTTGCACCCTGGGCGGGGGGCCCCACCCAAGAGACCCAGTACTTC.

The chain joins TRBV14 to TRBJ1-2, with a tentative D call TRBD1 (6 bases). CDR1 and CDR2 (germline): SGHDN, FVKESK. The CDR3 spans 17 residues. The V end lost 4 bases, the J end lost 4 bases, and 22 bases lay between the germline ends. The CDR3 sequence: CASSPTWPGQQGYGYTF. The CDR3 DNA reads TGTGCCAGCAGCCCCACTTGGCCAGGACAACAGGGCTATGGCTACACCTTC.

The CDR3 DNA follows: TGTGCCAGCAGTCGTTATCGGGACAGAGGCACAGATACGCAGTATTTT. Amino acid sequence: CASSRYRDRGTDTQYF. The chain recombines TRBV27 with TRBJ2-3; 7 bases align to TRBD1. The CDR3 sequence is 16 residues long. V lost 5 bases to trimming and J lost 1 base; unmatched junction nucleotides: 9. From germline, CDR1 is MNHEY and CDR2 SMNVEV (reference sequence).

The chain recombines TRBV5-1 with TRBJ1-1, with unresolved D. The CDR3 has 13 amino acids. CDR1 and CDR2 (germline): SGHRS, YFSETQ. V lost 5 bases to trimming and J lost 1 base, with 9 bases between them. CDR3 sequence reads: CASRPARNTEAFF. The CDR3 DNA is TGCGCCAGCAGGCCGGCAAGGAACACTGAAGCTTTCTTT. The full variable domain, its missing parts supplied by reference TRBV5-1 and TRBJ1-1, is KAGVTQTPRYLIKTRGQQVTLSCSPISGHRSVSWYQQTPGQGLQFLFEYFSETQRNKGNFPGRFSGRQFSNSRSEMNVSTLELGDSALYLCASRPARNTEAFFGQGTRLTVV.

By share of the sample, this clonotype is medium-sized. The chain uses TRBV15 and TRBJ1-2, with 7 positions matching TRBD1. CDR1 LNHNV and CDR2 YYDKDF come from the germline V gene (reference sequence). V shed 1 base, J shed 2 bases, and the junction held 1 base outside the gene matches. The CDR3 is made up of 14 amino acids. The CDR3 spells CATSRGGQNYGYTF. The CDR3 region has the DNA TGTGCCACCAGCAGAGGGGGACAGAACTATGGCTACACCTTC.